This TCR beta chain was profiled in a study of T cell changes during pregnancy in multiple sclerosis (dated by TCRdb to between 2017 and 2020). The study in broad terms: Changes in the T cell repertoire over the course of pregnancy were examined in this study in women with multiple sclerosis.

Receptors were amplified or captured by the immunoSEQ multiplex PCR assay. TCRdb took over this immuneACCESS table, retaining in-frame rearrangements with V and J assigned. Such tables are incomplete; in checked studies, under half of the missing clones stem from an unresolved V gene, and the remainder is unexplained. The sample contains around 45,000 clones, about 90% of them found a single time. The top ten constitute less than 0.75% of the sample. CDR1 and CDR2, per the germline V gene, are SGHTA and FQGNSA. From its cysteine to its phenylalanine, the CDR3 spans 14 amino acids. Of the read, only the CDR3 DNA is kept; its 42 bases are in frame from base 1. V loses 5 bases of germline sequence and J loses 2 bases, and the interval between the two ends is 11 bases. In regard to this clone: Its recognized antigen is unknown. The sample holds no much larger clone one base away, and base qualities are not on file.

The origin of this receptor is a female donor with multiple sclerosis, enrolled in a pregnancy study. The material was CD4+ T cells from peripheral blood mononuclear cells, obtained before pregnancy. The rearranged chain carries TRBV7-2 and TRBJ2-3; the D segment could be TRBD2, given 6 matching bases. The CDR3 is CASSLGTATDTQYF. The base sequence is TGTGCCAGCAGCCTCGGGACTGCCACAGATACGCAGTATTTT.